This record concerns one T cell receptor (beta chain) sequence. Cohort placement rested on clinical history that participants reported themselves. The data stem from a study of blood T cell repertoires in COVID-19. As for the study in general: Specimens from acute and convalescent COVID-19 originated in the United States, Italy and Spain.

Per the original methods: Amplification of reference gene primers provided the estimated nucleated cell counts. Clones were read by immunoSEQ multiplex PCR, and TCRdb kept only the in-frame ones, dropping some. Clonal size and the V and J genes are those of that table, whereas D and trimming came from the DNA. In the table there are 280,000 or so clones, over 85% of which are singletons. CDR1 and CDR2 (germline): SGHNT, YENEEA. CDR3 length: 13 residues. V lost 1 base and J 4 bases, leaving 7 bases between the germline ends. This clonotype originated in a woman aged 45-65 years who had been exposed to COVID-19. The chain employs TRBV11-3 and TRBJ2-5; no clear D. The sample comprised PBMCs or T cells enriched from blood (not recorded which). This CDR3 reads CASSLAGLETQYF. CDR3 nucleotides: TGTGCCAGCAGCTTAGCGGGTCTAGAGACCCAGTACTTC.